This T cell receptor (beta chain) was profiled in a study of T cell responses to AZD1222 COVID-19 vaccine. Across the study: Whether given at about 4 or about 12 weeks, second doses were pooled.

Study findings and constraints: Across spike, vaccine-associated CD4 TCRs were found, dominant at 160-218 and 743-854. Among those given AZD1222, only 6 or 7 were seropositive at baseline.

This clone was detected only once. Its antigen is not known. Generated by immunoSEQ multiplex PCR, the TCRdb table keeps only in-frame clones and is missing some. This table has about 110,000 clones, about 91% appearing once. This CDR3 contains 12 residues. The germline CDR1 and CDR2 sequences are GTSNPN and SVGIG (reference sequence). The V end lost 5 bases, the J end lost 0 bases, and 7 bases lay between the germline ends. This sample comprised peripheral blood, obtained on day 0 of AZD1222 vaccination. This sequence was found in an adult in good health. V gene TRBV30 combines with J gene TRBJ1-1; the D is unclear. For the CDR3, the DNA is TGTGCCTGGGAAGGGCTGAACACTGAAGCTTTCTTT. Residues: CAWEGLNTEAFF.